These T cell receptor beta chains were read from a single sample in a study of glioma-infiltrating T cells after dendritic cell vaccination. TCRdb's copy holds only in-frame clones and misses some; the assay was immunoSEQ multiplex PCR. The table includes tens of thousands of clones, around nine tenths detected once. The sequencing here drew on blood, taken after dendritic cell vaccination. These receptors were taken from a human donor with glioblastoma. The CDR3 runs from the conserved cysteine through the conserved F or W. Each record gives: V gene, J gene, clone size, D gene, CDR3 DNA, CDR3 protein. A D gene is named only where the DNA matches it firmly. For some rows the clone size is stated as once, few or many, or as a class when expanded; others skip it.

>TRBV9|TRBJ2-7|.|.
TGTGCCAGCAGCGTAGACGGACTATGGGACGAGCAGTACTTC
CASSVDGLWDEQYF
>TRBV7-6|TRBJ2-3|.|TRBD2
TGTGCCAGCAGCTCAGAAAGCGGGAGGGGCACAGATACGCAGTATTTT
CASSSESGRGTDTQYF
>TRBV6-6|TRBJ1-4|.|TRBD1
TGTGCCAGCAGGAGCGACAGGGTCTCTGAAAAACTGTTTTTT
CASRSDRVSEKLFF
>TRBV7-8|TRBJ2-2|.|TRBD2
TGTGCCAGCAGCTGGTTGGGACTAGCAGCGACCGGGGAGCTGTTTTTT
CASSWLGLAATGELFF
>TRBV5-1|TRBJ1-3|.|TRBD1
TGCGCCAGCAGCTCCACAGGGGACATCTCTGGAAACACCATATATTTT
CASSSTGDISGNTIYF
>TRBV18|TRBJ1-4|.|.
TGTGCCAGCTCACCAACAGATACCCCGGTCCAGGGTAAACTGTTTTTT
CASSPTDTPVQGKLFF
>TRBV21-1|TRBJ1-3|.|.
TGTGCCAGCAGCAAAGGAGCTAACACCATATATTTT
CASSKGANTIYF
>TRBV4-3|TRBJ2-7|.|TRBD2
TGCGCCAGCAGCCTTCGACTAGCGGGAGTCTACGAGCAGTACTTC
CASSLRLAGVYEQYF
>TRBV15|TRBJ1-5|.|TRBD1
TGTGCCACCAGCAGGGGACAGGGGACAAGCAATCAGCCCCAGCATTTT
CATSRGQGTSNQPQHF
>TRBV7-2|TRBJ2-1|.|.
TGTGCCAGCACTCCGCCGGGTCAGAGATACAATGAGCAGTTCTTC
CASTPPGQRYNEQFF
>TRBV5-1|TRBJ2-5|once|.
TGCGCCAGCAGCTTGGTTGGGCCGAACCAAGAGACCCAGTACTTC
CASSLVGPNQETQYF
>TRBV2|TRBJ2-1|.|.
TGTGCCAGCAGTCGACTATCTACCCCCAATGAGCAGTTCTTC
CASSRLSTPNEQFF
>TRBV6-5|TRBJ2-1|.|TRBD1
TGTGCCAGCAGTCGTAACAGGGGTAGTGAGCAGTTCTTC
CASSRNRGSEQFF
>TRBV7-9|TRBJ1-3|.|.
TGTGCCAGCAGCTCAGAACGGGTCCTCATCTCTGGAAACACCATATATTTT
CASSSERVLISGNTIYF
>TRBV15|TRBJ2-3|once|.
TGTGCCACCAGCAGAGATCGTCCTAATACGCAGTATTTT
CATSRDRPNTQYF
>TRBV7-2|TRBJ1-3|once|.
TGTGCCAGCAGCTTACCCAGGGGCCTCTTTAACACCATATATTTT
CASSLPRGLFNTIYF
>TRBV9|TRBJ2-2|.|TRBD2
TGTGCCAGCAGCGTAGAACCAGCGGGAGACCCCGGGGAGCTGTTTTTT
CASSVEPAGDPGELFF
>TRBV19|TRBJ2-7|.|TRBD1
TGTGCCAGTAGTGGGACAGGGGCCTCCTACGAGCAGTACTTC
CASSGTGASYEQYF
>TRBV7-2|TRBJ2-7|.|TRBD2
TGTGCCAGCAGGCCGGGACTAGCGGAAAGCTACGAGCAGTACTTC
CASRPGLAESYEQYF
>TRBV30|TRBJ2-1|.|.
TGTGCCTGGGAGGATAGCGGTCTCAAGGGGAGGCAGTTCTTC
CAWEDSGLKGRQFF
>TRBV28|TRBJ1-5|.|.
TGTGCCAGCAGTTTAGTAGGCAGGGGTGATAGCAATCAGCCCCAGCATTTT
CASSLVGRGDSNQPQHF
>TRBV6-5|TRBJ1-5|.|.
TGTGCCAGCAGTTATACGGGCAATCAGCCCCAGCATTTT
CASSYTGNQPQHF
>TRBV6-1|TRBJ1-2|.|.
TGTGCCAGCACCGCGGGGCTAACCCTATATGGCTACACCTTC
CASTAGLTLYGYTF
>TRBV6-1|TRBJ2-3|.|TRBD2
TGTGCCAGCAGTTTAGCGGGGGCCACAGATACGCAGTATTTT
CASSLAGATDTQYF
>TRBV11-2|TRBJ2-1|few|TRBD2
TGTGCCAGCAGCTTAGATTCCAGCGGGAGGCGGAGCTCCTACAATGAGCAGTTCTTC
CASSLDSSGRRSSYNEQFF
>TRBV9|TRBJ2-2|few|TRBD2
TGTGCCAGCAGCGTAGAGGGTAGCGGGAGGGCCGGGGACACCGGGGAGCTGTTTTTT
CASSVEGSGRAGDTGELFF
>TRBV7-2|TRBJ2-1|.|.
TGTGCCAGCAGCTTTAGGGGGGGCAATGAGCAGTTCTTC
CASSFRGGNEQFF
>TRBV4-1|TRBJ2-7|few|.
TGCGCCAGCAGCCAAGACTGGCAGGGCCTCGTCTACGAGCAGTACTTC
CASSQDWQGLVYEQYF
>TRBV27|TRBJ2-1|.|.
TGTGCCAGCAGTGGGGGAGGGGGGGGCAATGAGCAGTTCTTC
CASSGGGGGNEQFF
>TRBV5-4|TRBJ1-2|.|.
TGTGCCAGCAGCTCCGGGAGTCCTGGGGTTTATGGCTACACCTTC
CASSSGSPGVYGYTF
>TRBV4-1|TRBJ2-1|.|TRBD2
TGCGCCAGCGCCCGGGGGGGGTACAATGAGCAGTTCTTC
CASARGGYNEQFF
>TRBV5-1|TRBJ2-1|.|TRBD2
TGCGCCAGCAACACCGGGACTAGCGGGACTAATGAGCAGTTCTTC
CASNTGTSGTNEQFF
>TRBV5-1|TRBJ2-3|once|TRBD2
TGCGCCAGTGAATCAGCGGGAGGGACAGATACGCAGTATTTT
CASESAGGTDTQYF
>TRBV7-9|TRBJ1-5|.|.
TGTGCCAGCAGCTTAGCGCCGGGGGAAAATCAGCCCCAGCATTTT
CASSLAPGENQPQHF
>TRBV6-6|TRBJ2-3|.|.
TGTGCCAGCAGTTACTCTTCTAATACGCAGTATTTT
CASSYSSNTQYF
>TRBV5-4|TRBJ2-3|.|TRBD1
TGTGCCAGCAGCCCCCCGGGACAGGCGACAGATACGCAGTATTTT
CASSPPGQATDTQYF
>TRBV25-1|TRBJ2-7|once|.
TGTGCCAGCGGGTCTCTGGAGGGGATATACCCCTACGAGCAGTACTTC
CASGSLEGIYPYEQYF
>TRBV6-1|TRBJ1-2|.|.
TGTGCCAGCAGTGGTAGGCAGGGCACTAACTATGGCTACACCTTC
CASSGRQGTNYGYTF
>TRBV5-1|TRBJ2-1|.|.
TGCGCCAGCAGCGTGCCGGGCGGGAATGAGCAGTTCTTC
CASSVPGGNEQFF
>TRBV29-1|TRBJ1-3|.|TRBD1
TGCAGCGTTGAAGGGACAGGGACGAACACCATATATTTT
CSVEGTGTNTIYF
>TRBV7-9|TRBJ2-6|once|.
TGTGCCAGCACACCGTTTTCTGGCGGCGATGGGGCCAACGTCCTGACTTTC
CASTPFSGGDGANVLTF
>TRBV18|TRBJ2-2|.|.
TGTGCCAGCTTTCCCATCACCGGGGAGCTGTTTTTT
CASFPITGELFF
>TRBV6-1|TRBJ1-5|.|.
TGTGCCAGCAGTACAGGGAACAATCAGCCCCAGCATTTT
CASSTGNNQPQHF
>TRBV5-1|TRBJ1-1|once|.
TGCGCCAGCAGCTCGGGGGGGGGTCTCGGGGCGAACACTGAAGCTTTCTTT
CASSSGGGLGANTEAFF
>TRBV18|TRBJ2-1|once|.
TGTGCCAGCTCTAATACCGGGACACCCTACAATGAGCAGTTCTTC
CASSNTGTPYNEQFF
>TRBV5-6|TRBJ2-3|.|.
TGTGCCAGCACCCGAATCCCGGGAGATACGCAGTATTTT
CASTRIPGDTQYF
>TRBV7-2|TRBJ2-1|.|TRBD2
TGTGCCAGCAGCCTGAGACTAGCGAGCTCCTACAATGAGCAGTTCTTC
CASSLRLASSYNEQFF
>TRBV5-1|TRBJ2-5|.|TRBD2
TGCGCCAGCAGCTCCGGGGACTACCCAGTTGGGGAGACCCAGTACTTC
CASSSGDYPVGETQYF
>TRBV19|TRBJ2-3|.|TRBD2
TGTGCCAGTAGTATAGGCGGACTAGCGAAGTATACGCAGTATTTT
CASSIGGLAKYTQYF